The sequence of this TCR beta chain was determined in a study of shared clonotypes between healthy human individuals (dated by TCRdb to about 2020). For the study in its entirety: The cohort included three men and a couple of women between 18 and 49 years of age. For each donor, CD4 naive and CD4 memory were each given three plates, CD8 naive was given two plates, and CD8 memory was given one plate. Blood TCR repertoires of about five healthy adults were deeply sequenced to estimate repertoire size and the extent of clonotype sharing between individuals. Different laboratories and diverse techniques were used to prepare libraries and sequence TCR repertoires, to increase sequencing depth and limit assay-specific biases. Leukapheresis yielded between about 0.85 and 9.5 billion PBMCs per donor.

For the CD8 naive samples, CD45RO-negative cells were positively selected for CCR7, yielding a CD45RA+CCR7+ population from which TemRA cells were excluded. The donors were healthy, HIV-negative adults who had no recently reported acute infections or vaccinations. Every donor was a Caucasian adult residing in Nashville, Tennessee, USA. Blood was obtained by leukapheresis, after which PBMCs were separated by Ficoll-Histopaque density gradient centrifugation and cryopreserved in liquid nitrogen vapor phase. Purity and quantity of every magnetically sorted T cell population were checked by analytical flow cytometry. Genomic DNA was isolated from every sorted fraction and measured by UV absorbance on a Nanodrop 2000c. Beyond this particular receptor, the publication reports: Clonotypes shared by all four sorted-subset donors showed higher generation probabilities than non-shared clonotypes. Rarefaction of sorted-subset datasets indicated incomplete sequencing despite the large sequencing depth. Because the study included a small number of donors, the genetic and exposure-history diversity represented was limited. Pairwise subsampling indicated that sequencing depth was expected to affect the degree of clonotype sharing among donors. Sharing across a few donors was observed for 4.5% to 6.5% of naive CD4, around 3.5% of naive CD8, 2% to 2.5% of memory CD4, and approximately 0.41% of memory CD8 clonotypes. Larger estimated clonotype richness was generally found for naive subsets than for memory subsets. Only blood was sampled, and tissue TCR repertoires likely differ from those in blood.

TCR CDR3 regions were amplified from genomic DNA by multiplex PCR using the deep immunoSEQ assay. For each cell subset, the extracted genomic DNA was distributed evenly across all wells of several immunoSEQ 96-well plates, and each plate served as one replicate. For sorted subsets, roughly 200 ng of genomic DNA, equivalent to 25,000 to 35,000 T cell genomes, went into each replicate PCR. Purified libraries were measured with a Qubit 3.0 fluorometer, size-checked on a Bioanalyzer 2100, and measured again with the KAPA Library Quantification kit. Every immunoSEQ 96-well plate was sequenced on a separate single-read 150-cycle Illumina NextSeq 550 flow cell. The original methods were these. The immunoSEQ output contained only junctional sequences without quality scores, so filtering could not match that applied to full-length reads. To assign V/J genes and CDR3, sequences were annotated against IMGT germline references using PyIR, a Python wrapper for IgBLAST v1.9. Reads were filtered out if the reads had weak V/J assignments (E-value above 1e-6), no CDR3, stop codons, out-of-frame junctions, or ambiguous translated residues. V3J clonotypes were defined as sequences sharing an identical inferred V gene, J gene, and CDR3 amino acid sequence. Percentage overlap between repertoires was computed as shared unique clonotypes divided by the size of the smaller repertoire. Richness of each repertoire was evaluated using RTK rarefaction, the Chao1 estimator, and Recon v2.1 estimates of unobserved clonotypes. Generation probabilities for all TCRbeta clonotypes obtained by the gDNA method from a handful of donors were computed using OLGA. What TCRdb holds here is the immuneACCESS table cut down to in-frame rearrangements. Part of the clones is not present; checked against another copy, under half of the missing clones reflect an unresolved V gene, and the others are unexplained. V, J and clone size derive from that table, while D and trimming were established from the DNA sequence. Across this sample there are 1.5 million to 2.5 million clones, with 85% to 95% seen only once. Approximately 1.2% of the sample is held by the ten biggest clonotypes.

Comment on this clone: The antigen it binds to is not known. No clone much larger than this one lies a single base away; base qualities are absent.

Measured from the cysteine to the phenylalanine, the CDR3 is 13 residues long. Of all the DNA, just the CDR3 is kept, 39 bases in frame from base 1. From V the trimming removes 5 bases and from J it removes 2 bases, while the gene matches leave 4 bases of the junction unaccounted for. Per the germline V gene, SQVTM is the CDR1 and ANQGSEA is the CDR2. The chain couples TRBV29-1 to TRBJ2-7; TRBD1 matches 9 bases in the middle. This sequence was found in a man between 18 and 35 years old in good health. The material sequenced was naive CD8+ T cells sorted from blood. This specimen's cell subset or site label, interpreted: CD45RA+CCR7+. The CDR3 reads CSVSGQGAYEQYF. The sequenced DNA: TGCAGCGTTTCGGGACAGGGAGCCTACGAGCAGTACTTC.